Listed here are 8 T cell receptor beta chains from one sample, sequenced in a study of identical twins. Using its own MiXCR run on the 5' RACE reads, TCRdb lists one record per CDR3 protein. The data show about 500,000 distinct CDR3 sequences, roughly an eighth seen once. These sequences were also reported in another study, on yellow fever vaccine responses in identical twins.

Sequencing was performed on CD4+ T cells sorted from blood. These receptor sequences come from a woman between 18 and 29 years old in good health.

This clonotype was seen more than once but under ten times. The chain uses TRBV11-3 and TRBJ2-3, with D unresolved. Germline CDR1 and CDR2: SGHNT and YENEEA. This CDR3 is 13 amino acids long. V gave up 1 base and J gave up 4 bases, with 6 bases separating them. The CDR3 reads CASSLVASDTQYF. The DNA of the CDR3 is TGTGCCAGCAGCTTAGTGGCATCAGATACGCAGTATTTT.

CDR3 sequence (DNA): TGTGCCAGCGGACGGGGGAGCGGCACAGATACGCAGTATTTT. Translation: CASGRGSGTDTQYF. The chain couples TRBV9 to TRBJ2-3; possibly TRBD2 for D (6 bases). Deletions cut 7 bases from V and 1 base from J, with 13 bases between. The CDR3 spans 14 residues. Germline lookup yields CDR1 SGDLS and CDR2 YYNGEE.

As DNA, the CDR3 is TGTGCCACCAGCAGAGATCGGGCTCAACGCTACGAGCAGTACTTC. This sequence encodes CATSRDRAQRYEQYF. V usage is TRBV15 and J usage is TRBJ2-7; no definite D call. This CDR3 has 15 residues. V was trimmed by 0 bases and J by 3 bases, leaving 12 bases between them. Germline CDR1 and CDR2: LNHNV and YYDKDF (reference sequence).

The chain recombines TRBV20-1 with TRBJ1-1; TRBD1 matches 7 bases. The trim removed 2 bases at V and 0 bases at J, leaving 12 bases unmatched. CDR3 size: 17 residues. Germline values: CDR1 DFQATT, CDR2 SNEGSKA (reference sequence). The CDR3 nucleotides are TGCAGTGCTAGATCGGCAACCCAAGGGGGCCTGAACACTGAAGCTTTCTTT. It yields the protein CSARSATQGGLNTEAFF.

This chain joins TRBV25-1 and TRBJ1-1; 9 nucleotides agree with TRBD1. CDR3 length: 15 amino acids. The germline V gene has CDR1 MGHDK and CDR2 SYGVNS. V trimming: 2 bases; J trimming: 2 bases; junction bases outside the gene matches: 3. The chain's CDR3 is CASSEPGQGNTEAFF. CDR3 DNA sequence: TGTGCCAGCAGTGAACCGGGACAGGGAAACACTGAAGCTTTCTTT.

The chain has TRBV12-3 or TRBV12-4 and TRBJ2-1; D remains unclear. This CDR3 has 13 residues. Trimming took 6 bases from V and 6 from J, leaving 12 bases between them. Here the CDR3 DNA reads TGTGCCAGCAGCTCAAGCACTATCAATGAGCAGTTCTTC. Translated, it gives CASSSSTINEQFF.

This clonotype has just a few counts. This chain uses TRBV5-6 with TRBJ2-1, with D possibly being TRBD1 or TRBD2 (5 bases each). The CDR3 loop spans 14 amino acids. CDR1 and CDR2 (germline): SGHDT, YYEEEE. Trimming left V 3 bases short and J 8 bases short, with 15 bases between. The CDR3: CASSSRDLWDEQFF. DNA of the CDR3: TGTGCCAGCAGCTCCCGGGACCTCTGGGATGAGCAGTTCTTC.

The CDR3 sequence: CASSLVGGSGELFF. The CDR3 bases are TGCGCCAGCAGCCTGGTGGGGGGTTCCGGGGAGCTGTTTTTT. This chain connects TRBV5-1 to TRBJ2-2; weak D call: TRBD2 (6 bases). The CDR3 covers 14 residues. Trimming pared 4 bases from V and 6 bases from J, leaving 13 bases between. Germline V gene data show CDR1 as SGHRS and CDR2 as YFSETQ.